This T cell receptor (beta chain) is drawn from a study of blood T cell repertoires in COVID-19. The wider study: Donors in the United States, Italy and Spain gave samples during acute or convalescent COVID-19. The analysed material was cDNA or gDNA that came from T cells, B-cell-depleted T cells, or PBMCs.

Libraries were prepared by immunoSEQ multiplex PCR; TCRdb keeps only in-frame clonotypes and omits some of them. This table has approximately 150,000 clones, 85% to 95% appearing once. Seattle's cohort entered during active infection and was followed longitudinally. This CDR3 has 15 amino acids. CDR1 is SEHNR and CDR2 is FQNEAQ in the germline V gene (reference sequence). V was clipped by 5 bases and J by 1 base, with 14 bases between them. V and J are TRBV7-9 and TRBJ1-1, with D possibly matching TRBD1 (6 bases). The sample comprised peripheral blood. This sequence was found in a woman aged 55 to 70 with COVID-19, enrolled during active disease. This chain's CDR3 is CASSLAGQPNTEAFF. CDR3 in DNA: TGTGCCAGCAGCCTCGCCGGACAGCCGAACACTGAAGCTTTCTTT.